This note documents a single T cell receptor (beta chain) sequence. The CDR3 extends over 14 amino acids. CDR1 is SGHRS and CDR2 is YFSETQ in the germline V gene. V gave up 4 bases and J gave up 5 bases; unmatched junction bases: 7. The data were produced by immunoSEQ multiplex PCR, yet TCRdb's version contains in-frame clones alone and is incomplete. The table records roughly 51,000 clones, less than 85% of them present only once. The data are from a study of PD-L1 blockade in urothelial cancer. The time point is: pretreatment peripheral blood. The clonotype comes from a man between 65 and 85 years old with urothelial cancer. The J gene is TRBJ2-5, the V gene TRBV5-1; 8 positions match TRBD1. The source was PBMCs, collected around atezolizumab (anti-PD-L1) treatment. The CDR3 bases are TGCGCCAGCAGCGTCCAGGGGGCGGATGAGACCCAGTACTTC. Encoded protein: CASSVQGADETQYF.